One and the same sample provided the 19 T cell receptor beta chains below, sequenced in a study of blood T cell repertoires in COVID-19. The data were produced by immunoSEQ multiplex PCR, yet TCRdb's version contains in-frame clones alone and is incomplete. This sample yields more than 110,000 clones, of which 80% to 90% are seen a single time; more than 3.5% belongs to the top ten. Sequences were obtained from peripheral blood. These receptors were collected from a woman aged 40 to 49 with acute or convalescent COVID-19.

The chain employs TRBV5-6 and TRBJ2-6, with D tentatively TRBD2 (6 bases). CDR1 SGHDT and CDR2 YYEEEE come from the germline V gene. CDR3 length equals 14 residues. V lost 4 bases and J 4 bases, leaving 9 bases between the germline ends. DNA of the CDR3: TGTGCCAGCAGCCAGGGACTGGGGGCCAACGTCCTGACTTTC. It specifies CASSQGLGANVLTF.

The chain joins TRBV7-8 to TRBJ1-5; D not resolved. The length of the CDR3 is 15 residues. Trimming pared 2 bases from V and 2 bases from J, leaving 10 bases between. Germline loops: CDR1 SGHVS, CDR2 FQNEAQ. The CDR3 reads CASSLSRGRNQPQHF. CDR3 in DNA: TGTGCCAGCAGCTTAAGCAGAGGGCGCAATCAGCCCCAGCATTTT.

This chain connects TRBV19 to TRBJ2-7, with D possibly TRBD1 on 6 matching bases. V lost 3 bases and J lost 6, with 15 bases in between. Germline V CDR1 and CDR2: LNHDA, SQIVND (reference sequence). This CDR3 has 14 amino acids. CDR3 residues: CASSIWGPHGEQYF. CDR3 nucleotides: TGTGCCAGTAGTATCTGGGGGCCGCACGGCGAGCAGTACTTC.

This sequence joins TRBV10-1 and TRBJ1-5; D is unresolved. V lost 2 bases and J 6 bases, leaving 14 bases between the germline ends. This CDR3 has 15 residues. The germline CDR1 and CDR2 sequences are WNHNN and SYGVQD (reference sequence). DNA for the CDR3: TGCGCCAGCAGTGAGAGGAAACGGGTTAGTCAGCCCCAGCATTTT. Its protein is CASSERKRVSQPQHF.

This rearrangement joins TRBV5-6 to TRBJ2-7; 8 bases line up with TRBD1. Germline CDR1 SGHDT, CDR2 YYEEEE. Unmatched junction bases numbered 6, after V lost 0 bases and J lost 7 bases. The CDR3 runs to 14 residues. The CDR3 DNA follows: TGTGCCAGCAGCTTGGGACAGGGGCTAGGAGAGCAGTACTTC. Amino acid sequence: CASSLGQGLGEQYF.

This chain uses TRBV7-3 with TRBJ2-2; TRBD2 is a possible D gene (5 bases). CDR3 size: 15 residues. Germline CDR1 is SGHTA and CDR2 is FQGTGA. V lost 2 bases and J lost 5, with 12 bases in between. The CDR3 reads CASSLLAYNTGELFF. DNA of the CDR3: TGTGCCAGCAGCTTACTAGCCTATAATACCGGGGAGCTGTTTTTT.

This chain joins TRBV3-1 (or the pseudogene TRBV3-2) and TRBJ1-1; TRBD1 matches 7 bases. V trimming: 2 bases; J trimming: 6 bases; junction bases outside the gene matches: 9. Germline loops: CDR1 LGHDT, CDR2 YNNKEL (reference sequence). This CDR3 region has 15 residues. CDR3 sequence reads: CASSQSLTGLPEAFF. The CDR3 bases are TGTGCCAGCAGCCAATCCCTGACAGGGTTGCCTGAAGCTTTCTTT.

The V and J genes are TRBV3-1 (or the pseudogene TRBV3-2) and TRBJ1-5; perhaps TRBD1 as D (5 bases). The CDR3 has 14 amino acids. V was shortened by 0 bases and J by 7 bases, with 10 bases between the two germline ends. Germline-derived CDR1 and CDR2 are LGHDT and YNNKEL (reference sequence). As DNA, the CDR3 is TGTGCCAGCAGCCAAGACCTGGGGCAACAGCCCCAGCATTTT. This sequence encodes CASSQDLGQQPQHF.

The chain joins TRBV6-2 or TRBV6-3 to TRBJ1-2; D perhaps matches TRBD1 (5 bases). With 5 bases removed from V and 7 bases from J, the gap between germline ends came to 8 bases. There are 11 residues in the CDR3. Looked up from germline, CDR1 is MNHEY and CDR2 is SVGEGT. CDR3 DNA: TGTGCCAGCAGTCAGGGAACTGGCTACACCTTC. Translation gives CASSQGTGYTF.

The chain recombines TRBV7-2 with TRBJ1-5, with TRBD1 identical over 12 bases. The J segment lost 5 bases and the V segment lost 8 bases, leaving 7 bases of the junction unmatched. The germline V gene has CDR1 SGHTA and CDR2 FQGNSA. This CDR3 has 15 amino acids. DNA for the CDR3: TGTGCCAGCCGAGGGGGGACAGGGGGCGATCAGCCCCAGCATTTT. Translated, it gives CASRGGTGGDQPQHF.

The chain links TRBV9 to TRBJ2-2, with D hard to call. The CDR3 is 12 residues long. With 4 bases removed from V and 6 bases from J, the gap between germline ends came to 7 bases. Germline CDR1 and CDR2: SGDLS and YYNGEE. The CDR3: CASSPYPGELFF. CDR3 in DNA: TGTGCCAGCAGCCCGTATCCCGGGGAGCTGTTTTTT.

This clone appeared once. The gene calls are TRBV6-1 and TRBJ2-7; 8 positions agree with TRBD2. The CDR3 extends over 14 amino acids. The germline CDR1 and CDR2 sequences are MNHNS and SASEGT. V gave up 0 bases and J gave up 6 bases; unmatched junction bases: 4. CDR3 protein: CASSEAGGGIEQYF. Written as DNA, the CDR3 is TGTGCCAGCAGTGAAGCGGGCGGGGGGATCGAGCAGTACTTC.

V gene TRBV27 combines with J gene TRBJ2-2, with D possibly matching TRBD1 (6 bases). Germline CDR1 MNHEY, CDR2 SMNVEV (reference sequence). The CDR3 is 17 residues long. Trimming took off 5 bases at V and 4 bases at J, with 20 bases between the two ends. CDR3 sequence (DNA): TGTGCCAGCAGTCCTCCTCAAATGGGGGCTAGCACCGGGGAGCTGTTTTTT. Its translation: CASSPPQMGASTGELFF.

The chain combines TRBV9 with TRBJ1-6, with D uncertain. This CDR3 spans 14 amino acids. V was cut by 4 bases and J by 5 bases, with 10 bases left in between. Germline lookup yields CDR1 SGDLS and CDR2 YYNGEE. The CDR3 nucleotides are TGTGCCAGCAGCCGCGTTACCAATAATTCACCCCTCCACTTT. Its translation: CASSRVTNNSPLHF.

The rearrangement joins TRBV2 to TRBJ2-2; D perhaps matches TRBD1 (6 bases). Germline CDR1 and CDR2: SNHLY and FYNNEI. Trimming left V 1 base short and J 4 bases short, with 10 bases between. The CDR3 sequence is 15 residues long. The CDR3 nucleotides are TGTGCCAGCAGTGAAGTCAGGGGCACCACCGGGGAGCTGTTTTTT. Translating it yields CASSEVRGTTGELFF.

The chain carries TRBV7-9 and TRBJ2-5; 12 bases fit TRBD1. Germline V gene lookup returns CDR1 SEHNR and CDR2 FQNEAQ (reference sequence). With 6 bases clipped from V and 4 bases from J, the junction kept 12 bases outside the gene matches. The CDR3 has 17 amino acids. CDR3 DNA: TGTGCCAGCAGGCGAGCCGGGACAGGGGGCGAGGGAGAGACCCAGTACTTC. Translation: CASRRAGTGGEGETQYF.

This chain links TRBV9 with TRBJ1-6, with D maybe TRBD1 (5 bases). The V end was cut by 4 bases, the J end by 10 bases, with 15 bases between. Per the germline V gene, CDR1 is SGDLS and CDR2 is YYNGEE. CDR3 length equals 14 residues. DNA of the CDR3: TGTGCCAGCAGCAGAAGTCAGGGTGGCTCACCCCTCCACTTT. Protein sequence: CASSRSQGGSPLHF.

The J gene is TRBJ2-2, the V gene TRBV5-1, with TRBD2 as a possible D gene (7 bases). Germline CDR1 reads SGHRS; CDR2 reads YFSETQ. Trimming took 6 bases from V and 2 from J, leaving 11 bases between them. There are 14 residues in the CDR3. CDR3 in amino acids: CASKGGTNTGELFF. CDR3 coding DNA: TGCGCCAGCAAGGGGGGGACCAACACCGGGGAGCTGTTTTTT.

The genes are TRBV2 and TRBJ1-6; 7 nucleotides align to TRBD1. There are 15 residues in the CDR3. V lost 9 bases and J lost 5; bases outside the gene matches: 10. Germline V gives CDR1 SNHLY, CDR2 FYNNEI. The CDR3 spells CASCATGNHNSPLHF. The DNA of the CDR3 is TGTGCCAGTTGTGCGACAGGGAACCATAATTCACCCCTCCACTTT.